These 22 T cell receptor beta chains were all obtained from the same sample, sequenced in a study of OX40 agonist ivuxolimab in advanced cancers. Profiled with immunoSEQ multiplex PCR; TCRdb holds only in-frame clones, not every one. The sample carries 80,000 to 100,000 clones, less than 95% recorded once. This sample comprised CD4+ or CD8+ T cells sorted from blood, obtained in a trial of the OX40 agonist ivuxolimab. These receptor sequences come from an adult with an advanced solid tumor such as melanoma, head and neck, liver or kidney cancer.

V usage is TRBV5-6 and J usage is TRBJ2-3, with D uncertain. In germline, CDR1 is SGHDT, CDR2 YYEEEE. V shed 2 bases and J shed 2 bases, with 3 bases lying between them. The CDR3 spans 12 residues. CDR3 coding DNA: TGTGCCAGCAGCTTTTCCACAGATACGCAGTATTTT. Its translation: CASSFSTDTQYF. Complete variable domain (other parts from reference TRBV5-6 and TRBJ2-3): DAGVTQSPTHLIKTRGQQVTLRCSPKSGHDTVSWYQQALGQGPQFIFQYYEEEERQRGNFPDRFSGHQFPNYSSELNVNALLLGDSALYLCASSFSTDTQYFGPGTRLTVL.

The chain recombines TRBV30 with TRBJ1-5; possibly TRBD1 for D (5 bases). There are 13 residues in the CDR3. Germline assignment: CDR1 GTSNPN and CDR2 SVGIG (reference sequence). V was pared by 0 bases and J by 9 bases, with 12 bases between. The CDR3 DNA sequence: TGTGCCTGGAGTGTTTCTCTTCAGGGGCCCCAGCATTTT. Translation: CAWSVSLQGPQHF.

The rearrangement links TRBV23-1 to TRBJ1-4, with D unclear. TRBV23-1 qualifies as an ORF whose function is uncertain. Trimming removed 0 bases from V and 7 bases from J, with 21 bases in between. CDR3 size: 18 residues. In DNA, the CDR3 is TGCGCCAGCAGTCAATCCTTATACAAAAGGGAGTTAGGTGAAAAACTGTTTTTT. This gives the protein CASSQSLYKRELGEKLFF.

J is TRBJ2-5 and V is TRBV19; 9 positions match TRBD1. V trimming: 5 bases; J trimming: 3 bases; junction bases outside the gene matches: 1. Germline CDR1 and CDR2: LNHDA and SQIVND (reference sequence). CDR3 length: 13 amino acids. CDR3 residues: CASSWDREETQYF. Written as DNA, the CDR3 is TGTGCCAGTAGTTGGGACAGGGAAGAGACCCAGTACTTC.

The rearrangement joins TRBV5-5 to TRBJ2-7; D possibly uses TRBD1 or TRBD2 (5 bases each). Per germline, CDR1 SGHKS and CDR2 YYEKEE (reference sequence). This CDR3 region has 16 residues. The ends were cut back, 1 base at V and 2 bases at J, with 16 bases in the middle. The CDR3 loop is CASSLSLGTEPYEQYF. The CDR3 DNA follows: TGTGCCAGCAGCTTGTCGTTAGGGACGGAGCCCTACGAGCAGTACTTC.

V is TRBV11-2 and J is TRBJ1-4; possibly TRBD1 for D (6 bases). There are 17 residues in the CDR3. V gave up 4 bases and J gave up 0 bases, with 15 bases separating them. Germline assignment: CDR1 SGHAT and CDR2 FQNNGV. As DNA, the CDR3 is TGTGCCAGCAGCTACACGGCAGGGGTTGCAACTAATGAAAAACTGTTTTTT. Residues: CASSYTAGVATNEKLFF.

The chain joins TRBV4-2 to TRBJ2-6, with D hard to call. CDR3 length equals 17 residues. The germline V and J ends were trimmed by 0 bases and 1 base, with 10 bases remaining between them. Germline assignment: CDR1 LGHNA and CDR2 YNFKEQ. CDR3 protein: CASSQEERPSGANVLTF. Written as DNA, the CDR3 is TGTGCCAGCAGCCAAGAAGAAAGGCCTTCTGGGGCCAACGTCCTGACTTTC.

The chain uses TRBV6-5 and TRBJ2-3; 8 nucleotides line up with TRBD1. V gave up 1 base and J gave up 0 bases; unmatched junction bases: 0. The germline V gene encodes CDR1 MNHEY and CDR2 SVGAGI. The CDR3 length is 15 residues. The CDR3 bases are TGTGCCAGCAGTTACTGGACAGGGAGCACAGATACGCAGTATTTT. Protein sequence: CASSYWTGSTDTQYF.

The chain links TRBV5-4 to TRBJ1-1; the D is unclear. Germline loops: CDR1 SGHNT, CDR2 YYREEE (reference sequence). Trimming removed 4 bases from V and 3 bases from J, with 10 bases in between. The CDR3 consists of 13 residues. The CDR3 protein is CASSQGRYTEAFF. The CDR3 DNA reads TGTGCCAGCAGCCAAGGACGGTACACTGAAGCTTTCTTT.

The chain recombines TRBV7-9 with TRBJ1-1, with a possible D match to TRBD1 (6 bases). This CDR3 has 14 residues. Per germline, CDR1 SEHNR and CDR2 FQNEAQ (reference sequence). The V end was cut by 6 bases, the J end by 5 bases, with 16 bases between. CDR3 sequence (DNA): TGTGCCAGCAGGTCCCCAGGGGTAGGTACTGAAGCTTTCTTT. Residues: CASRSPGVGTEAFF.

The chain has TRBV5-1 and TRBJ2-3; perhaps TRBD2 as D (6 bases). V was shortened by 4 bases and J by 2 bases, with 11 bases between the two germline ends. Germline assignment: CDR1 SGHRS and CDR2 YFSETQ. The CDR3 loop spans 14 amino acids. The chain's CDR3 is CASSPERATDTQYF. The CDR3 coding sequence is TGCGCCAGCAGCCCAGAGCGGGCCACAGATACGCAGTATTTT.

The J gene is TRBJ1-5, the V gene TRBV7-2; D gene uncertain. The V gene's germline CDR1 is SGHTA and CDR2 FQGNSA. The CDR3 has 13 amino acids. The V end was cut by 5 bases, the J end by 3 bases, with 8 bases between. The CDR3 region has the DNA TGTGCCAGCAGCGCCGTATTCAATCAGCCCCAGCATTTT. This gives the protein CASSAVFNQPQHF.

The chain has TRBV7-2 and TRBJ2-7; a weak D match, TRBD2 (5 bases). The ends were cut back, 0 bases at V and 2 bases at J, with 8 bases in the middle. Looked up from germline, CDR1 is SGHTA and CDR2 is FQGNSA. The CDR3 is 14 amino acids. CDR3 DNA: TGTGCCAGCAGCTTAGCCATGGGAGCCTACGAGCAGTACTTC. Protein: CASSLAMGAYEQYF.

The chain carries TRBV5-1 and TRBJ2-7, with 9 positions matching TRBD2. Germline V lookup: CDR1 SGHRS, CDR2 YFSETQ. V lost 3 bases and J lost 4; bases outside the gene matches: 8. The CDR3 is 15 amino acids. CDR3 sequence reads: CASSWESGGTYEQYF. In DNA form, the CDR3 reads TGCGCCAGCAGCTGGGAGAGCGGGGGGACATACGAGCAGTACTTC.

The V and J genes are TRBV28 and TRBJ2-4, with D possibly being TRBD1 or TRBD2 (5 bases each). CDR1 is MDHEN and CDR2 is SYDVKM in the germline V gene. This CDR3 region has 20 residues. The V and J ends lost 3 bases and 0 bases respectively, with 24 bases between them. The DNA of the CDR3 is TGTGCCAGCAGTTTCCCCCCCGGGGACCTACGGAAATCAGCCAAAAACATTCAGTACTTC. Its translation: CASSFPPGDLRKSAKNIQYF.

This chain joins TRBV21-1 and TRBJ1-2. TRBV21-1 is a recognized pseudogene. This CDR3 comprises 12 residues. Here the CDR3 DNA reads TGTGCCATCTCGCGTACAGGACTACAGGACACCTTC. Translated, it gives CAISRTGLQDTF.

The J gene is TRBJ2-5, the V gene TRBV6-5; no definite D call. Germline V gives CDR1 MNHEY, CDR2 SVGAGI. The CDR3 spans 14 residues. Trimming shortened V by 0 bases and J by 2 bases, and 7 bases separated the two germline ends. The CDR3 spells CASSYSMGQETQYF. CDR3 coding DNA: TGTGCCAGCAGTTACTCGATGGGACAAGAGACCCAGTACTTC.

This chain joins TRBV29-1 and TRBJ2-7, with a possible D match to TRBD1 (6 bases). Trimming removed 4 bases from V and 7 bases from J, with 20 bases in between. Germline V gives CDR1 SQVTM, CDR2 ANQGSEA. This CDR3 is 14 amino acids long. The CDR3 sequence: CSVGPGGPTGEQYF. The CDR3 DNA reads TGCAGCGTTGGTCCCGGCGGACCTACAGGGGAGCAGTACTTC.

The CDR3 loop reads CASRGTAITDTQYF. CDR3 nucleotide sequence: TGTGCCAGCAGAGGGACAGCGATCACAGATACGCAGTATTTT. The chain employs TRBV28 and TRBJ2-3; TRBD1 aligns across 7 bases. With 6 bases clipped from V and 2 bases from J, the junction kept 5 bases outside the gene matches. This CDR3 contains 14 residues. Germline V gives CDR1 MDHEN, CDR2 SYDVKM.

V and J are TRBV4-3 and TRBJ2-1; D unclear. V was trimmed by 5 bases and J by 2 bases, leaving 13 bases between them. Per the germline V gene, CDR1 is LGHNA and CDR2 is YSLEER. CDR3 size: 15 residues. This chain's CDR3 is CASSYAAGTYNEQFF. CDR3 nucleotides: TGCGCCAGCAGCTACGCCGCAGGTACCTACAATGAGCAGTTCTTC.

The chain couples TRBV7-8 to TRBJ2-2; TRBD1 agrees at 9 bases. V dropped 5 bases and J dropped 5; count of bases not matched to a gene: 9. Germline V gene sequence: CDR1 SGHVS, CDR2 FQNEAQ. The CDR3 runs 16 residues. CDR3: CASSAPGTGWTGELFF. The CDR3 nucleotides read TGTGCCAGCAGCGCACCCGGGACAGGGTGGACCGGGGAGCTGTTTTTT. Full variable domain (rest looked up from reference TRBV7-8 and TRBJ2-2): GAGVSQSPRYKVAKRGQDVALRCDPISGHVSLFWYQQALGQGPEFLTYFQNEAQLDKSGLPSDRFFAERPEGSVSTLKIQRTQQEDSAVYLCASSAPGTGWTGELFFGEGSRLTVL.

This chain connects TRBV5-1 to TRBJ2-3; TRBD1 aligns across 7 bases. CDR1 is SGHRS, CDR2 YFSETQ, per germline. Trimming cost V 3 bases and J 0 bases; bases outside gene matches: 1. This CDR3 is 14 amino acids long. The CDR3 spells CASSSGQSTDTQYF. The CDR3 bases are TGCGCCAGCAGCTCGGGACAGAGCACAGATACGCAGTATTTT.